This T cell receptor (beta chain) was recovered during a study of blood T cell repertoires in COVID-19. Study summary: The samples span acute and convalescent COVID-19 from the United States, Italy and Spain. From T cells, B-cell-depleted T cells, or PBMCs came the material, which was cDNA or gDNA.

There are 12 residues in the CDR3. Germline-derived CDR1 and CDR2 are MDHEN and SYDVKM. V lost 5 bases and J 4 bases, leaving 8 bases between the germline ends. As processed by the authors: Cell counts per sample came from amplifying reference gene primers. Libraries were prepared by immunoSEQ multiplex PCR; TCRdb keeps only in-frame clonotypes and omits some of them. D and trimming were read from the DNA, whereas the V and J calls and clone size are those reported in that table. The sample shows over 250,000 clones, 65% to 90% of them seen only once. The sequenced sample was peripheral blood. The chain uses TRBV28 and TRBJ1-2; D remains ambiguous. The source is a human donor in a cohort sampled during active COVID-19. Written as DNA, the CDR3 is TGTGCCAGCAGTCCCCAGTTCTATGGCTACACCTTC. Translating gives CASSPQFYGYTF.